These 30 T cell receptor beta chains share one sample of origin, sequenced in a study of response to subunit inactivated influenza vaccine. TCRdb reprocessed the RT-PCR reads with MiXCR, giving one entry per CDR3 protein. Of 400,000 to 550,000 distinct CDR3 sequences in the sample, over 25% are singletons; the top ten hold 1.9%. Source: CD4+ T cells sorted from PBMCs, taken 5 days after vaccination. These receptors were obtained from a man aged 50 to 59 who received an inactivated influenza vaccine.

This clonotype was seen more than once but under ten times. J is TRBJ1-5 and V is TRBV20-1; D gene unclear. Per the germline V gene, CDR1 is DFQATT and CDR2 is SNEGSKA (reference sequence). This CDR3 has 13 amino acids. The V and J ends lost 0 bases and 2 bases respectively, with 5 bases between them. CDR3 nucleotide sequence: TGCAGTGCTAGAGAGGATCGCAATCAGCCCCAGCATTTT. This encodes CSAREDRNQPQHF.

This clonotype has just a few counts. The chain recombines TRBV24-1 with TRBJ2-5; D may correspond to TRBD1 or TRBD2 (5 bases each). There are 15 residues in the CDR3. With 5 bases removed from V and 1 base from J, the gap between germline ends came to 13 bases. CDR1 KGHDR and CDR2 SFDVKD come from the germline V gene. The CDR3: CATSAAGTSQETQYF. In nucleotides, the CDR3 is TGTGCCACCAGTGCCGCAGGGACCTCCCAAGAGACCCAGTACTTC.

This rearrangement joins TRBV5-1 to TRBJ2-3; 11 nucleotides align to TRBD1. The J segment lost 5 bases and the V segment lost 3 bases, leaving 8 bases of the junction unmatched. The CDR3 covers 16 residues. In germline, CDR1 is SGHRS, CDR2 YFSETQ. Written as DNA, the CDR3 is TGCGCCAGCAGCTCCCGGACAGGGGGCCGAGGAGATACGCAGTATTTT. As protein: CASSSRTGGRGDTQYF.

V gene TRBV30 combines with J gene TRBJ2-7; 8 positions agree with TRBD1. Per the germline V gene, CDR1 is GTSNPN and CDR2 is SVGIG (reference sequence). There are 14 residues in the CDR3. The ends lost 5 bases at V and 4 bases at J; junction bases unmatched: 10. CDR3 residues: CAWGKLGQAYEQYF. The CDR3 bases are TGTGCCTGGGGAAAACTGGGACAGGCTTACGAGCAGTACTTC.

V gene TRBV7-9 combines with J gene TRBJ2-1; the D is unclear. This CDR3 has 11 residues. Germline V CDR1 and CDR2: SEHNR, FQNEAQ (reference sequence). Written as DNA, the CDR3 is TGTCTTTGTGGTTCCTACAATGAGCAGTTCTTC. This encodes CLCGSYNEQFF.

Only a few counts were recorded for this clonotype. The chain employs TRBV7-3 and TRBJ2-5; the D is unclear. Deletions cut 1 base from V and 2 bases from J, with 5 bases between. Germline V gives CDR1 SGHTA, CDR2 FQGTGA. The CDR3 runs to 13 residues. The DNA of the CDR3 is TGTGCCAGCAGCTTAAATGAACAAGAGACCCAGTACTTC. Translating gives CASSLNEQETQYF.

The J gene is TRBJ1-2, the V gene TRBV5-6, with 9 bases fitting TRBD1. The CDR3 has 14 amino acids. From germline, CDR1 is SGHDT and CDR2 YYEEEE. V lost 5 bases, J lost 3 bases, and 5 bases stayed unmatched. CDR3 amino acids: CASRRDRVDYGYTF. CDR3 bases: TGTGCCAGCAGGAGGGACAGGGTTGACTATGGCTACACCTTC. Drawing the rest from reference TRBV5-6 and TRBJ1-2, the complete variable domain is DAGVTQSPTHLIKTRGQQVTLRCSPKSGHDTVSWYQQALGQGPQFIFQYYEEEERQRGNFPDRFSGHQFPNYSSELNVNALLLGDSALYLCASRRDRVDYGYTFGSGTRLTVV.

This sequence joins TRBV6-6 and TRBJ1-1, with unresolved D. This CDR3 has 13 residues. The V end was cut by 2 bases, the J end by 1 base, with 5 bases between. Looked up from germline, CDR1 is MNHNY and CDR2 is SVGAGI (reference sequence). CDR3 protein: CASSYRSNTEAFF. As DNA, the CDR3 is TGTGCCAGCAGTTACAGATCGAACACTGAAGCTTTCTTT.

This clonotype showed up just a few times. This chain joins TRBV12-3 or TRBV12-4 and TRBJ1-6, with D hard to call. The CDR3 totals 15 residues. Trimming removed 3 bases from V and 6 bases from J, with 12 bases in between. This CDR3 reads CASSFSSLTNSPLHF. Here the CDR3 DNA reads TGTGCCAGCAGTTTCTCAAGCCTGACTAATTCACCCCTCCACTTT.

This clonotype turned up a few times. The V call is TRBV5-1, the J call TRBJ2-1; 13 bases line up with TRBD2. Germline V lookup: CDR1 SGHRS, CDR2 YFSETQ. CDR3 size: 15 residues. Losses at the gene ends were 4 bases for V and 6 bases for J; bases not matched to a gene: 4. CDR3 DNA: TGCGCCAGCAGCCTACGGACTAGCGGGGGCAATGAGCAGTTCTTC. This translates into CASSLRTSGGNEQFF.

V and J are TRBV20-1 and TRBJ2-1; a weak D match, TRBD1 (7 bases). V was pared by 5 bases and J by 4 bases, with 18 bases between. This CDR3 region has 15 residues. Germline values: CDR1 DFQATT, CDR2 SNEGSKA (reference sequence). The CDR3 loop reads CSAHYAGGRYNEQFF. For the CDR3, the DNA is TGCAGTGCTCATTACGCAGGGGGGCGGTACAATGAGCAGTTCTTC.

This clonotype was seen a handful of times. The V and J genes are TRBV7-2 and TRBJ2-7, with 8 bases fitting TRBD2. The CDR3 sequence is 13 residues long. V shed 3 bases and J 6 bases; nucleotides not matched to a gene: 4. CDR1 and CDR2 (germline): SGHTA, FQGNSA. The CDR3: CASSLDREGEQYF. CDR3 DNA: TGTGCCAGCAGCTTGGATCGGGAGGGCGAGCAGTACTTC.

This clonotype was detected a few times. This rearrangement joins TRBV12-3 or TRBV12-4 to TRBJ1-2; tentative D call: TRBD1 (6 bases). The CDR3 totals 12 residues. With 7 bases removed from V and 7 bases from J, the gap between germline ends came to 13 bases. DNA of the CDR3: TGTGCCAGCACCCGGGACATAGGTGGCTACACCTTC. This sequence encodes CASTRDIGGYTF.

CDR3 bases: TGCAGTGCTAGGGGCCCGGGACAGGGGTTGTACTTC. It yields the protein CSARGPGQGLYF. This chain joins TRBV20-1 and TRBJ2-7, with 10 nucleotides matching TRBD1. The trim removed 3 bases at V and 12 bases at J, leaving 8 bases unmatched. CDR1 is DFQATT, CDR2 SNEGSKA, per germline (reference sequence). CDR3 size: 12 residues.

This chain uses TRBV5-1 with TRBJ2-2; 11 bases match TRBD2. J was trimmed by 1 base and V by 4 bases; bases with no gene match: 0. CDR3 length: 15 residues. Germline V gene lookup returns CDR1 SGHRS and CDR2 YFSETQ. The CDR3 loop reads CASSGLAGNTGELFF. DNA of the CDR3: TGCGCCAGCAGCGGACTAGCGGGGAACACCGGGGAGCTGTTTTTT.

This clonotype was seen more than once but under ten times. V is TRBV6-2 or TRBV6-3 and J is TRBJ2-7, with D perhaps assigned TRBD1 or TRBD2 (5 bases each). The ends were cut back, 0 bases at V and 2 bases at J, with 11 bases in the middle. Germline CDR1 MNHEY, CDR2 SVGEGT. The CDR3 spans 15 residues. This chain's CDR3 is CASSYSVQGPYEQYF. CDR3 nucleotides: TGTGCCAGCAGTTACTCCGTGCAGGGACCCTACGAGCAGTACTTC.

There are a few counts of this clonotype. The CDR3 DNA is TGTGCCAGCAGCTTGAAGGGAGGCATCACAGATACGCAGTATTTT. Translated: CASSLKGGITDTQYF. The chain employs TRBV7-2 and TRBJ2-3, with a possible D match to TRBD2 (6 bases). The V gene lost 3 bases and the J gene lost 2 bases, with 12 bases spanning the gap. The germline CDR1 and CDR2 sequences are SGHTA and FQGNSA. The CDR3 contains 15 residues.

This chain connects TRBV7-2 to TRBJ2-2, with TRBD2 as a possible D gene (5 bases). In germline, CDR1 is SGHTA, CDR2 FQGNSA. This CDR3 region has 15 residues. The V gene lost 3 bases and the J gene lost 5 bases, with 13 bases spanning the gap. The CDR3 DNA sequence: TGTGCCAGCAGCTTCCCTCGGGGAAGGACCGGGGAGCTGTTTTTT. This gives the protein CASSFPRGRTGELFF.

This clonotype was observed a few times. The chain joins TRBV7-2 to TRBJ2-3; 8 bases agree with TRBD2. Looked up from germline, CDR1 is SGHTA and CDR2 is FQGNSA. Trimming took 0 bases from V and 6 from J; bases not matched to a gene: 11. This CDR3 spans 17 amino acids. CDR3 protein: CASSLARASGRLDTQYF. The CDR3 bases are TGTGCCAGCAGCTTAGCGCGGGCTAGCGGGCGGCTGGATACGCAGTATTTT. The full variable domain, in which reference TRBV7-2 and TRBJ2-3 provide the parts outside the CDR3, is GAGVSQSPSNKVTEKGKDVELRCDPISGHTALYWYRQSLGQGLEFLIYFQGNSAPDKSGLPSDRFSAERTGGSVSTLTIQRTQQEDSAVYLCASSLARASGRLDTQYFGPGTRLTVL.

The CDR3 here is CASSLGRGAEAFF. CDR3 sequence (DNA): TGTGCCAGCAGCTTAGGCAGGGGAGCTGAAGCTTTCTTT. This chain uses TRBV7-2 with TRBJ1-1; maybe TRBD1 (6 bases). There are 13 residues in the CDR3. From germline, CDR1 is SGHTA and CDR2 FQGNSA. V lost 1 base and J 6 bases, leaving 9 bases between the germline ends.

In this sample, this clonotype turned up a few times. The CDR3 sequence is CASSFQQGPTDTQYF. CDR3 nucleotide sequence: TGCGCCAGCAGCTTTCAGCAGGGGCCCACAGATACGCAGTATTTT. The chain recombines TRBV5-1 with TRBJ2-3; D might be TRBD1 (6 bases). Germline lookup yields CDR1 SGHRS and CDR2 YFSETQ. V lost 2 bases to trimming and J lost 2 bases, with 12 bases between them. The CDR3 loop spans 15 amino acids.

This clonotype was detected a few times. CDR3 sequence: CSGGHTGELFF. In DNA form, the CDR3 reads TGCAGCGGCGGACACACCGGGGAGCTGTTTTTT. The chain combines TRBV29-1 with TRBJ2-2; D remains ambiguous. V shed 7 bases and J shed 3 bases, with 6 bases lying between them. CDR1 is SQVTM and CDR2 is ANQGSEA in the germline V gene. The CDR3 is 11 amino acids.

The chain links TRBV7-9 to TRBJ2-5; TRBD1 matches at 8 bases. This CDR3 comprises 14 residues. Trimming removed 2 bases from V and 7 bases from J; junction bases left unmatched: 6. The germline V gene has CDR1 SEHNR and CDR2 FQNEAQ (reference sequence). This CDR3 reads CASSLQGAGRTQYF. The CDR3 bases are TGTGCCAGCAGCTTACAGGGGGCTGGACGGACCCAGTACTTC.

This clonotype was seen just once. This sequence joins TRBV6-5 and TRBJ2-7, with 7 bases identical to TRBD1. The germline gives CDR1 MNHEY, CDR2 SVGAGI. This CDR3 has 16 residues. V shed 0 bases, J shed 0 bases, and the junction held 5 bases outside the gene matches. The DNA of the CDR3 is TGTGCCAGCAGTTACTCGGTGACAGGGAGCTCCTACGAGCAGTACTTC. Translated, it gives CASSYSVTGSSYEQYF.

This clonotype was observed a handful of times. CDR3 DNA: TGCAGCGCTCAAACGGGGGGGCTCTCCTACGAGCAGTACTTC. Its translation: CSAQTGGLSYEQYF. The chain has TRBV29-1 and TRBJ2-7, with 8 bases that match TRBD2. V lost 7 bases and J lost 0; bases outside the gene matches: 8. CDR1 is SQVTM and CDR2 is ANQGSEA in the germline V gene. The CDR3 sequence is 14 residues long.

This clonotype was seen only a few times. The gene calls are TRBV12-3 or TRBV12-4 and TRBJ1-5, with D unresolved. This CDR3 region has 14 residues. The germline V and J ends were trimmed by 3 bases and 2 bases, with 8 bases remaining between them. The CDR3 bases are TGTGCCAGCAGTTTCGGCCGAGGCAATCAGCCCCAGCATTTT. This encodes CASSFGRGNQPQHF.

The sample holds a few counts of this clonotype. J is TRBJ2-3 and V is TRBV20-1, with D possibly being TRBD2 (6 bases). CDR3 length equals 17 residues. Looked up from germline, CDR1 is DFQATT and CDR2 is SNEGSKA (reference sequence). Between the trimmed V and J ends, which lost 1 base and 2 bases, there was a span of 19 bases. The CDR3 is CSARGDWASEYTDTQYF. The DNA of the CDR3 is TGCAGTGCTAGAGGGGACTGGGCTAGCGAGTACACAGATACGCAGTATTTT.

This clonotype appeared a few times. The chain links TRBV7-2 to TRBJ1-4; D is unresolved. Trimming left V 1 base short and J 1 base short, with 7 bases between. The CDR3 has 15 residues. In germline, CDR1 is SGHTA, CDR2 FQGNSA. In nucleotides, the CDR3 is TGTGCCAGCAGCTTAGGGCTGGAAACTAATGAAAAACTGTTTTTT. This codes for CASSLGLETNEKLFF.

This chain links TRBV20-1 with TRBJ2-5; 7 bases map to TRBD1. Germline V CDR1 and CDR2: DFQATT, SNEGSKA (reference sequence). The CDR3 runs 14 residues. Trimming took 0 bases from V and 5 from J; bases not matched to a gene: 6. The CDR3 nucleotides are TGCAGTGCTAGAGATTCGACAGGGTTTGAGACCCAGTACTTC. Translation gives CSARDSTGFETQYF.

This rearrangement joins TRBV4-1 to TRBJ2-5; TRBD2 matches at 8 bases. Germline assignment: CDR1 MGHRA and CDR2 YSYEKL. The CDR3 is 17 amino acids. V lost 1 base to trimming and J lost 2 bases; unmatched junction nucleotides: 9. The CDR3 is CASSQGAGGGTQETQYF. DNA for the CDR3: TGCGCCAGCAGCCAAGGGGCTGGCGGGGGGACTCAAGAGACCCAGTACTTC.